This T cell receptor beta chain derives from a study of blood T cell repertoires in COVID-19. Study information: COVID-19 samples, acute and convalescent, were from the United States, Italy and Spain.

Trimming took off 1 base at V and 6 bases at J, with 12 bases between the two ends. Germline lookup yields CDR1 LGHNA and CDR2 YSLEER. The CDR3 runs to 14 residues. Using immunoSEQ multiplex PCR, the repertoire was profiled, and TCRdb retains in-frame clones only, with some absent. The sample records approximately 46,000 clones, about 85% being singletons. The source material was peripheral blood. V and J are TRBV4-3 and TRBJ1-2, with D possibly TRBD1 on 6 matching bases. The source of this sequence is a human donor in a cohort sampled during active COVID-19. CDR3 region: CASSQGTQGDGYTF. The CDR3 DNA reads TGCGCCAGCAGCCAAGGGACACAGGGCGATGGCTACACCTTC.